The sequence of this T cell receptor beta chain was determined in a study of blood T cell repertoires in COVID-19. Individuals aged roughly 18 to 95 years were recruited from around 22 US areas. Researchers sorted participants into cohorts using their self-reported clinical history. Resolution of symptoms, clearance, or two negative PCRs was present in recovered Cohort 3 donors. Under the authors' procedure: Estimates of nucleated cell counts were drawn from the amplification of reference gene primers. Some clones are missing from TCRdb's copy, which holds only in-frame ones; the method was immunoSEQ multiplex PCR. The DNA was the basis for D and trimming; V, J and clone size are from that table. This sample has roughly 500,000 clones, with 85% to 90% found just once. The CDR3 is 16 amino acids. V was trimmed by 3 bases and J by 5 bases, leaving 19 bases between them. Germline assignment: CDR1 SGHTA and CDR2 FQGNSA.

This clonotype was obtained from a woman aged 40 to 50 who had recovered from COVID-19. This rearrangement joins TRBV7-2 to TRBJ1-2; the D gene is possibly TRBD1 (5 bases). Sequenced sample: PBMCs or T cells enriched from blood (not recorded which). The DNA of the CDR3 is TGTGCCAGCAGCTTCCGCGCCCGACAGACCTTATATGGCTACACCTTC. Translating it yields CASSFRARQTLYGYTF.